This TCR beta chain was identified in a study of blood T cell repertoires in COVID-19. Germline CDR1 SGHDT, CDR2 YYEEEE. CDR3 length equals 16 residues. With 7 bases clipped from V and 1 base from J, the junction kept 9 bases outside the gene matches. Clones were read by immunoSEQ multiplex PCR, and TCRdb kept only the in-frame ones, dropping some. The sample consists of more than 90,000 clones, 80% to 95% of them appearing once. What was sequenced was peripheral blood. This TCR derives from a man between 50 and 59 years old with active COVID-19. This chain joins TRBV5-6 and TRBJ2-2; TRBD2 agrees at 8 bases. CDR3 residues: CASGTRRLWNTGELFF. DNA of the CDR3: TGTGCCAGCGGGACTAGGAGGTTGTGGAACACCGGGGAGCTGTTTTTT.